A single sample is the source of the 22 T cell receptor beta chains below, sequenced in a study of T-cell memory formation after mild COVID-19. Each CDR3 protein gets one entry after TCRdb re-called the 5' RACE reads with MiXCR. The repertoire has roughly 170,000 distinct CDR3 sequences, less than 20% of them found once; the top ten carry roughly 4%. The specimen sequenced was PBMCs or a T cell subset sorted from them (not recorded which). The receptor source for this set is a man younger than 35 who had mild COVID-19 (a few samples of this study predate the infection). Cell type and time point are not known.

The sample holds many counts of this clonotype. V gene TRBV5-1 combines with J gene TRBJ1-1, with TRBD1 identical over 8 bases. V shed 5 bases and J 1 base; nucleotides not matched to a gene: 4. The CDR3 is made up of 14 amino acids. Germline CDR1 SGHRS, CDR2 YFSETQ. The DNA of the CDR3 is TGCGCCAGCAGTTCTGGGACAGGGAACACTGAAGCTTTCTTT. Its protein is CASSSGTGNTEAFF. Combining the CDR3 with reference TRBV5-1 and TRBJ1-1 gives the whole variable domain KAGVTQTPRYLIKTRGQQVTLSCSPISGHRSVSWYQQTPGQGLQFLFEYFSETQRNKGNFPGRFSGRQFSNSRSEMNVSTLELGDSALYLCASSSGTGNTEAFFGQGTRLTVV.

The rearrangement joins TRBV19 to TRBJ2-3, with TRBD2 as a possible D gene (6 bases). Germline assignment: CDR1 LNHDA and CDR2 SQIVND (reference sequence). Trimming took off 5 bases at V and 1 base at J, with 13 bases between the two ends. The CDR3 is 15 residues long. CDR3 nucleotides: TGTGCCAGTAGTGGTCAGGGAGGAGGCACAGATACGCAGTATTTT. It translates to CASSGQGGGTDTQYF.

The chain carries TRBV5-6 and TRBJ1-2; 8 bases are a match to TRBD1. The germline CDR1 and CDR2 sequences are SGHDT and YYEEEE. Losses at the gene ends were 1 base for V and 6 bases for J; bases not matched to a gene: 5. The CDR3 runs to 14 residues. This chain's CDR3 is CASSLMDREHGYTF. DNA for the CDR3: TGTGCCAGCAGCTTGATGGACAGGGAGCATGGCTACACCTTC. The whole variable domain, remainder taken from reference TRBV5-6 and TRBJ1-2, is DAGVTQSPTHLIKTRGQQVTLRCSPKSGHDTVSWYQQALGQGPQFIFQYYEEEERQRGNFPDRFSGHQFPNYSSELNVNALLLGDSALYLCASSLMDREHGYTFGSGTRLTVV.

This clonotype occurred many times. The chain joins TRBV7-2 to TRBJ2-5; TRBD2 matches at 10 bases. Trimming at V came to 1 base and at J to 5 bases, leaving 7 bases not matched to a gene. The CDR3 covers 16 residues. CDR1 and CDR2 from the germline V gene are SGHTA and FQGNSA. CDR3 region: CASSLVPLAGLETQYF. The CDR3 coding sequence is TGTGCCAGCAGCTTAGTCCCACTAGCGGGGCTTGAGACCCAGTACTTC.

The chain employs TRBV2 and TRBJ2-3, with unresolved D. Germline CDR1 and CDR2: SNHLY and FYNNEI. This CDR3 contains 13 residues. V dropped 7 bases and J dropped 1 base, with 9 bases sitting between them. This CDR3 reads CASIQSGTDTQYF. DNA for the CDR3: TGTGCCAGCATCCAGAGCGGCACAGATACGCAGTATTTT.

This clonotype occurred a few times. The chain combines TRBV5-1 with TRBJ2-3; D gene unclear. The germline CDR1 and CDR2 sequences are SGHRS and YFSETQ. The length of the CDR3 is 15 residues. V was pared by 0 bases and J by 6 bases, with 14 bases between. The CDR3 DNA follows: TGCGCCAGCAGCTTGGTTGGCTCCGCCGGGGATACGCAGTATTTT. Translating it yields CASSLVGSAGDTQYF.

The chain is built from TRBV6-5 and TRBJ1-6, with D uncertain. Trimming cost V 5 bases and J 9 bases, with 14 bases left between them. The CDR3 length is 14 residues. Germline assignment: CDR1 MNHEY and CDR2 SVGAGI. Here the CDR3 DNA reads TGTGCCAGCAGTGTAATGGCAGGTCTTTCACCCCTCCACTTT. The encoded protein is CASSVMAGLSPLHF.

The chain employs TRBV6-2 or TRBV6-3 and TRBJ1-5, with D tentatively TRBD1 (6 bases). Deletions cut 8 bases from V and 6 bases from J, with 17 bases between. This CDR3 comprises 14 residues. Germline V lookup: CDR1 MNHEY, CDR2 SVGEGT. The CDR3 DNA is TGTGCCAGCGAGAACGGGGGGGCTCGTCAGCCCCAGCATTTT. Translating it yields CASENGGARQPQHF.

This clonotype showed up just a few times. The chain uses TRBV4-3 and TRBJ1-1; D not resolved. Germline loops: CDR1 LGHNA, CDR2 YSLEER. V lost 7 bases, J lost 2 bases, and 17 bases lay in between. The CDR3 consists of 15 residues. CDR3 sequence: CASTRSGVTNTEAFF. The CDR3 coding sequence is TGCGCCAGCACTCGCAGTGGGGTCACAAACACTGAAGCTTTCTTT.

This clonotype was detected a few times. The chain combines TRBV20-1 with TRBJ2-1; TRBD2 might be the D (5 bases). V was cut by 3 bases and J by 0 bases, with 9 bases left in between. The germline V gene has CDR1 DFQATT and CDR2 SNEGSKA (reference sequence). The CDR3 length is 14 residues. CDR3 DNA: TGCAGTGCTAGTTTGGGGAGCTCCTACAATGAGCAGTTCTTC. This sequence encodes CSASLGSSYNEQFF.

This clonotype was detected ten times or more. The chain joins TRBV20-1 to TRBJ2-6; a possible D gene is TRBD1 (6 bases). Trimming cost V 6 bases and J 4 bases, with 13 bases left between them. The V gene's germline CDR1 is DFQATT and CDR2 SNEGSKA (reference sequence). The length of the CDR3 is 14 residues. CDR3 residues: CSAIRTEGANVLTF. CDR3 sequence (DNA): TGCAGTGCCATCCGGACAGAGGGGGCCAACGTCCTGACTTTC.

This clonotype was seen at least ten times. The chain carries TRBV7-2 and TRBJ2-3, with no clear D. Germline V gene lookup returns CDR1 SGHTA and CDR2 FQGNSA. V lost 5 bases, J lost 3 bases, and 6 bases lay in between. The CDR3 is 12 amino acids. CDR3 coding DNA: TGTGCCAGCAGCCCCCCGACAGATACGCAGTATTTT. This gives the protein CASSPPTDTQYF. The variable domain in full, completed from reference TRBV7-2 and TRBJ2-3, reads GAGVSQSPSNKVTEKGKDVELRCDPISGHTALYWYRQSLGQGLEFLIYFQGNSAPDKSGLPSDRFSAERTGGSVSTLTIQRTQQEDSAVYLCASSPPTDTQYFGPGTRLTVL.

This clonotype was picked up many times. The V call is TRBV5-1, the J call TRBJ2-1, with 10 bases aligning to TRBD2. This CDR3 contains 17 residues. Germline trimming cut 0 bases from V and 3 bases from J; bases unmatched to any gene: 6. Germline CDR1 and CDR2: SGHRS and YFSETQ. CDR3 protein: CASSLDGLAGDYNEQFF. As DNA, the CDR3 is TGCGCCAGCAGCTTGGACGGTCTAGCGGGGGACTACAATGAGCAGTTCTTC. The full variable domain, in which reference TRBV5-1 and TRBJ2-1 provide the parts outside the CDR3, is KAGVTQTPRYLIKTRGQQVTLSCSPISGHRSVSWYQQTPGQGLQFLFEYFSETQRNKGNFPGRFSGRQFSNSRSEMNVSTLELGDSALYLCASSLDGLAGDYNEQFFGPGTRLTVL.

This rearrangement joins TRBV5-1 to TRBJ2-7; possible D gene TRBD2, 5 bases. Germline CDR1 reads SGHRS; CDR2 reads YFSETQ. CDR3 size: 13 residues. Trimming removed 3 bases from V and 1 base from J, with 8 bases in between. DNA of the CDR3: TGCGCCAGCAGCTCCCAGCGGTCCTACGAGCAGTACTTC. Residues: CASSSQRSYEQYF.

This clonotype was observed a handful of times. The chain carries TRBV12-3 or TRBV12-4 and TRBJ2-3; D call uncertain. V dropped 2 bases and J dropped 1 base, with 7 bases sitting between them. The CDR3 is 14 residues long. CDR3: CASSLMQGTDTQYF. In DNA form, the CDR3 reads TGTGCCAGCAGTTTAATGCAGGGCACAGATACGCAGTATTTT.

The chain couples TRBV11-2 to TRBJ1-2; TRBD1 might be the D (6 bases). Trimming left V 1 base short and J 4 bases short, with 10 bases between. The length of the CDR3 is 14 residues. Germline V gene sequence: CDR1 SGHAT, CDR2 FQNNGV. The CDR3 is CASSLGLGAYGYTF. For the CDR3, the DNA is TGTGCCAGCAGCTTAGGTCTGGGGGCCTATGGCTACACCTTC.

The sample holds a few counts of this clonotype. The chain combines TRBV19 with TRBJ2-3; tentatively, D is TRBD2 (5 bases). Germline V gives CDR1 LNHDA, CDR2 SQIVND (reference sequence). This CDR3 contains 16 residues. V was clipped by 5 bases and J by 1 base, with 16 bases between them. The CDR3 DNA is TGTGCCAGTAGTTGGGGTCGTCTAGCTGGCACAGATACGCAGTATTTT. Protein: CASSWGRLAGTDTQYF.

This clonotype was recorded a few times. The rearrangement joins TRBV2 to TRBJ2-3, with D hard to call. Germline CDR1 reads SNHLY; CDR2 reads FYNNEI. V was cut by 5 bases and J by 0 bases, with 9 bases left in between. The CDR3 loop spans 14 amino acids. The CDR3 is CASSSVFSTDTQYF. The CDR3 DNA is TGTGCCAGCAGTTCAGTCTTTAGCACAGATACGCAGTATTTT.

The chain carries TRBV7-2 and TRBJ2-3; D is perhaps TRBD2 (7 bases). The CDR3 totals 16 residues. Germline V gene sequence: CDR1 SGHTA, CDR2 FQGNSA. Trimming left V 1 base short and J 0 bases short, with 11 bases between. The CDR3 is CASSLGGGGSTDTQYF. CDR3 in DNA: TGTGCCAGCAGCTTAGGGGGGGGCGGGAGCACAGATACGCAGTATTTT.

This clonotype was detected a few times. The chain's CDR3 is CASSSQAGLAPGIQYF. CDR3 nucleotide sequence: TGTGCCAGCAGCTCGCAGGCGGGACTAGCTCCGGGCATTCAGTACTTC. The chain uses TRBV7-2 and TRBJ2-4; 9 bases align to TRBD2. Germline V gene data show CDR1 as SGHTA and CDR2 as FQGNSA. The CDR3 runs to 16 residues. V shed 4 bases, J shed 9 bases, and the junction held 13 bases outside the gene matches.

This clonotype has more than one count but fewer than ten. The chain joins TRBV5-1 to TRBJ2-5; D may be TRBD1 (5 bases). Germline CDR1 is SGHRS and CDR2 is YFSETQ. The CDR3 has 12 residues. V was shortened by 3 bases and J by 7 bases, with 10 bases between the two germline ends. The CDR3 here is CASSSAQGTQYF. CDR3 sequence (DNA): TGCGCCAGCAGCTCGGCCCAGGGGACCCAGTACTTC.

This rearrangement joins TRBV18 to TRBJ2-5; 9 bases map to TRBD2. This CDR3 is 17 amino acids long. V was clipped by 0 bases and J by 1 base; unmatched bases: 6. Germline CDR1 KGHSH, CDR2 LQKENI. This chain's CDR3 is CASSPPYGGGGQETQYF. CDR3 nucleotide sequence: TGTGCCAGCTCACCACCCTACGGCGGGGGGGGCCAAGAGACCCAGTACTTC.